This TCR beta chain was documented in a study of blood T cell repertoires in COVID-19. About the study: Acute and convalescent COVID-19 samples came from the United States, Italy and Spain. Sources were T cells, B-cell-depleted T cells, or PBMCs; the material itself was cDNA or gDNA.

In the original processing: Estimation of nucleated cell counts was performed using reference gene primer amplification. The repertoire was sequenced with immunoSEQ multiplex PCR; TCRdb's copy has only in-frame clones and lacks some. That table furnishes V, J and clone size, whereas the DNA furnished D and trimming. The sample carries tens of thousands of clones, about 90% recorded once. V lost 2 bases to trimming and J lost 0 bases; unmatched junction nucleotides: 4. The CDR3 is 15 amino acids. Germline CDR1 GTSNPN, CDR2 SVGIG (reference sequence). Input material: peripheral blood. The chain employs TRBV30 and TRBJ1-3, with 7 bases that match TRBD1. The clonotype was recovered from a man between 60 and 75 years old with acute or convalescent COVID-19. The CDR3 sequence is CAWSRTGDSGNTIYF. The CDR3 DNA follows: TGTGCCTGGAGTCGGACAGGAGACTCTGGAAACACCATATATTTT.